These 18 T cell receptor beta chains share one sample of origin, sequenced in a study of blood T cells in healthy people across ages. A second PCR, run for about 6 to 12 cycles, used a sample-barcoded 5' primer plus a J-beta primer mix. TCRdb re-analysed the 5' RACE reads in MiXCR, keeping a single row per CDR3 protein. The sample has hundreds of thousands of distinct CDR3 sequences; under 45% are singletons. The sequenced sample was blood. The receptors derive from a man between 60 and 75 years old in good health.

This chain uses TRBV2 with TRBJ2-1; 11 bases match TRBD1. V lost 8 bases and J lost 7; bases outside the gene matches: 4. CDR3 size: 13 residues. The germline V gene has CDR1 SNHLY and CDR2 FYNNEI. The CDR3 DNA sequence: TGTGCCAGCGGACGGGACAGGGGGAATGAGCAGTTCTTC. It yields the protein CASGRDRGNEQFF. The full variable domain, completed using reference TRBV2 and TRBJ2-1, is EPEVTQTPSHQVTQMGQEVILRCVPISNHLYFYWYRQILGQKVEFLVSFYNNEISEKSEIFDDQFSVERPDGSNFTLKIRSTKLEDSAMYFCASGRDRGNEQFFGPGTRLTVL.

V and J are TRBV24-1 and TRBJ2-1; D gene ambiguous. Germline CDR1 KGHDR, CDR2 SFDVKD. V was clipped by 2 bases and J by 10 bases, with 20 bases between them. The CDR3 is 16 residues long. DNA of the CDR3: TGTGCCACCAGTGATTGGGAAAACGATAGGCCCAGGGAGCAGTTCTTC. Amino acid sequence: CATSDWENDRPREQFF.

The chain links TRBV3-1 to TRBJ1-4, with 12 bases fitting TRBD1. Germline loops: CDR1 LGHDT, CDR2 YNNKEL (reference sequence). This CDR3 is built from 16 residues. The V and J ends lost 3 bases and 7 bases, in that order; junction bases with no gene match: 6. CDR3 sequence (DNA): TGTGCCAGCAGCCAGGGACAGGGGGCAATAGGTGAAAAACTGTTTTTT. Its translation is CASSQGQGAIGEKLFF.

This clonotype appeared many times. CDR3 region: CSVEGFAYEQYF. CDR3 nucleotide sequence: TGCAGCGTTGAGGGATTTGCCTACGAGCAGTACTTC. The rearrangement joins TRBV29-1 to TRBJ2-7; D ambiguous. In germline, CDR1 is SQVTM, CDR2 ANQGSEA. The CDR3 spans 12 residues. With 3 bases removed from V and 2 bases from J, the gap between germline ends came to 8 bases.

This clonotype appeared a few times. The gene calls are TRBV10-3 and TRBJ1-2; no firm D call. Germline lookup yields CDR1 ENHRY and CDR2 SYGVKD. The CDR3 is 14 amino acids. Between the trimmed V and J ends, which lost 4 bases and 6 bases, there was a span of 15 bases. The DNA for the CDR3 is TGTGCCATCAGTGCCCTCGGAGGCCCTCATGGCTACACCTTC. Translation: CAISALGGPHGYTF.

The rearrangement uses TRBV4-1 and TRBJ1-6; D gene uncertain. CDR3 length equals 12 residues. The germline V gene has CDR1 MGHRA and CDR2 YSYEKL. V was shortened by 1 base and J by 10 bases, with 5 bases between the two germline ends. CDR3 loop: CASSQARSPLHF. CDR3 bases: TGCGCCAGCAGCCAAGCCCGCTCACCCCTCCACTTT.

This clonotype was counted only a few times. The chain combines TRBV4-3 with TRBJ2-3, with TRBD2 matching 9 bases. The CDR3 is 15 residues long. CDR1 and CDR2 (germline): LGHNA, YSLEER. Germline trimming cut 3 bases from V and 6 bases from J; bases unmatched to any gene: 7. The chain's CDR3 is CASSQRGGAWDTQYF. CDR3 coding DNA: TGCGCCAGCAGCCAGCGCGGGGGGGCATGGGATACGCAGTATTTT.

V gene TRBV5-1 combines with J gene TRBJ2-4; TRBD2 aligns across 8 bases. The DNA end is more similar to TRBJ2-5, so the J call may be wrong. The V gene's germline CDR1 is SGHRS and CDR2 YFSETQ. The CDR3 covers 17 residues. The chain's CDR3 is CASSLGSAGGLQETQYF. CDR3 DNA: TGCGCCAGCAGCTTGGGTTCCGCGGGGGGCCTACAAGAGACCCAGTACTTC.

This clonotype appeared a few times. This chain connects TRBV20-1 to TRBJ2-5; D gene uncertain. V lost 1 base to trimming and J lost 3 bases, with 9 bases between them. The CDR3 consists of 13 residues. Per germline, CDR1 DFQATT and CDR2 SNEGSKA (reference sequence). CDR3 residues: CSARVLGKETQYF. The CDR3, as DNA: TGCAGTGCTAGAGTTCTGGGGAAAGAGACCCAGTACTTC.

This rearrangement joins TRBV7-8 to TRBJ2-6, with 7 positions matching TRBD1. The trim removed 5 bases at V and 4 bases at J, leaving 11 bases unmatched. CDR3 size: 17 residues. Germline V gene lookup returns CDR1 SGHVS and CDR2 FQNEAQ. This CDR3 reads CASSVTPTGLGANVLTF. The CDR3 DNA follows: TGTGCCAGCAGCGTGACACCGACAGGGTTGGGGGCCAACGTCCTGACTTTC.

A few counts support this clonotype. The J gene is TRBJ1-2, the V gene TRBV6-2 or TRBV6-3; unclear D gene. This CDR3 contains 15 residues. Germline CDR1 reads MNHEY; CDR2 reads SVGEGT. Trimming removed 6 bases from V and 4 bases from J, with 18 bases in between. CDR3 in DNA: TGTGCCAGCAGCCGCGGACGGACCTCTCCCTATGGCTACACCTTC. Its protein is CASSRGRTSPYGYTF.

The chain combines TRBV6-6 with TRBJ2-7; TRBD1 agrees at 7 bases. The CDR3 sequence is 14 residues long. V lost 6 bases and J lost 1; bases outside the gene matches: 6. CDR1 and CDR2 (germline): MNHNY, SVGAGI (reference sequence). CDR3: CASRDTGVSYEQYF. CDR3 nucleotide sequence: TGTGCCAGCAGGGATACAGGGGTATCCTACGAGCAGTACTTC.

The genes are TRBV5-1 and TRBJ2-5; D assignment may be TRBD1 or TRBD2 (5 bases each). The J call may be wrong; the DNA end is better matched by TRBJ2-7. Germline assignment: CDR1 SGHRS and CDR2 YFSETQ. This CDR3 is 15 amino acids long. In DNA form, the CDR3 reads TGCGCCAGCAGCTCCTCCGGGACGAGGGTCCACGAGCAGTACTTC. Its protein product is CASSSSGTRVHEQYF.

The rearrangement joins TRBV12-3 or TRBV12-4 to TRBJ1-2, with D perhaps matching TRBD1 (5 bases). The CDR3 is 13 residues long. Trimming shortened V by 5 bases and J by 6 bases, and 13 bases separated the two germline ends. CDR3: CASSGGYIDGYTF. CDR3 in DNA: TGTGCCAGCAGTGGGGGGTACATCGATGGCTACACCTTC.

The CDR3 sequence is CASSEWNGSSYEQYF. In DNA form, the CDR3 reads TGTGCCAGCAGTGAATGGAACGGGAGCTCCTACGAGCAGTACTTC. The rearrangement links TRBV6-1 to TRBJ2-7; D is perhaps TRBD2 (6 bases). The V and J ends lost 2 bases and 0 bases respectively, with 11 bases between them. The CDR3 loop spans 15 amino acids. Germline values: CDR1 MNHNS, CDR2 SASEGT.

This clonotype was picked up a small number of times. The chain recombines TRBV18 with TRBJ2-5; TRBD1 is a possible D gene (5 bases). The CDR3 totals 17 residues. Trimming cost V 3 bases and J 7 bases, with 24 bases left between them. Germline V gives CDR1 KGHSH, CDR2 LQKENI. CDR3 nucleotide sequence: TGTGCCAGCTCACCGGACCTACTTCTAGGGGATCATGGGACCCAGTACTTC. The encoded protein is CASSPDLLLGDHGTQYF.

The rearrangement uses TRBV20-1 and TRBJ2-3; possibly TRBD1 or TRBD2 for D (5 bases each). Germline V gene lookup returns CDR1 DFQATT and CDR2 SNEGSKA (reference sequence). The germline V and J ends were trimmed by 8 bases and 5 bases, with 20 bases remaining between them. The CDR3 loop spans 14 amino acids. This CDR3 reads CSTIGWGYRDTQYF. CDR3 in DNA: TGCAGTACTATCGGCTGGGGGTATCGAGATACGCAGTATTTT.

The CDR3 nucleotides read TGCAGTGCTAGATTGGACAGGGGGTATGGAGAGACCCAGTACTTC. Encoded protein: CSARLDRGYGETQYF. V usage is TRBV20-1 and J usage is TRBJ2-5; TRBD1 matches at 10 bases. Germline CDR1 DFQATT, CDR2 SNEGSKA (reference sequence). V was clipped by 2 bases and J by 4 bases; unmatched bases: 7. The CDR3 extends over 15 amino acids.